These 18 T cell receptor beta chains originate from one sample sequenced in a study of blood T cell repertoires in COVID-19. Assay used: immunoSEQ multiplex PCR; TCRdb lists only in-frame clones, some missing. Here the sample spans about 170,000 clones, approximately 85% being singletons. The source material was peripheral blood. All receptors come from a man aged 80 or over with COVID-19, enrolled during active disease.

The rearrangement joins TRBV3-1 (or the pseudogene TRBV3-2) to TRBJ1-5, with D perhaps TRBD1 (5 bases). The CDR3 length is 15 residues. The V end was cut by 0 bases, the J end by 6 bases, with 12 bases between. Germline CDR1 and CDR2: LGHDT and YNNKEL (reference sequence). The chain's CDR3 is CASSQDHDSAQPQHF. The DNA for the CDR3 is TGTGCCAGCAGCCAAGATCATGACAGTGCTCAGCCCCAGCATTTT.

This clone was seen a few times. An end of the junction differs from the germline gene, which may be a read error. The CDR3 DNA sequence: TGTGCCACCAGCTTACCTAGAGGGGGCGGCGTTTTCTTT. Translating gives CATSLPRGGGVFF. V is TRBV7-6 and J is TRBJ1-1, with 7 bases fitting TRBD1. The CDR3 totals 13 residues. Germline-derived CDR1 and CDR2 are SGHVS and FNYEAQ. The full variable domain, completed using reference TRBV7-6 and TRBJ1-1, is GAGVSQSPRYKVTKRGQDVALRCDPISGHVSLYWYRQALGQGPEFLTYFNYEAQQDKSGLPNDRFSAERPEGSISTLTIQRTEQRDSAMYRCATSLPRGGGVFFGQGTRLTVV.

This clone was detected a few times. The chain joins TRBV12-5 to TRBJ2-3; no clear D. CDR3 length: 14 amino acids. The germline V and J ends were trimmed by 7 bases and 0 bases, with 11 bases remaining between them. The germline V gene encodes CDR1 LGHNT and CDR2 FRNRAP. The CDR3 nucleotides read TGTGCTAGTGCCCACGGCGGTAGCACAGATACGCAGTATTTT. Encoded protein: CASAHGGSTDTQYF.

To note about this clone: The same CDR3 also results from other DNA sequences found in this sample. The chain recombines TRBV7-2 with TRBJ2-3; 8 positions agree with TRBD1. This CDR3 spans 15 amino acids. V lost 5 bases, J lost 2 bases, and 6 bases stayed unmatched. From germline, CDR1 is SGHTA and CDR2 FQGNSA. CDR3 bases: TGTGCCAGCAGCCTCGGGACAGGCCCCACAGATACGCAGTATTTT. This translates into CASSLGTGPTDTQYF.

This chain connects TRBV5-6 to TRBJ2-1; 10 bases map to TRBD1. CDR1 and CDR2 (germline): SGHDT, YYEEEE. The V segment lost 6 bases and the J segment 7 bases; nucleotides outside the gene matches: 7. CDR3 length equals 14 residues. The CDR3 loop is CASIRRQGANEQFF. DNA for the CDR3: TGTGCCAGCATCAGGAGACAGGGGGCTAATGAGCAGTTCTTC.

The V and J genes are TRBV9 and TRBJ2-3, with 7 bases matching TRBD2. From germline, CDR1 is SGDLS and CDR2 YYNGEE. V lost 4 bases, J lost 2 bases, and 7 bases stayed unmatched. CDR3 length: 15 amino acids. The CDR3 spells CASSPGGTTTDTQYF. CDR3 nucleotides: TGTGCCAGCAGCCCAGGCGGGACTACCACAGATACGCAGTATTTT.

This clone was picked up one time. This sequence joins TRBV6-5 and TRBJ2-1; 12 bases align to TRBD2. This CDR3 has 15 residues. V lost 6 bases to trimming and J lost 5 bases; unmatched junction nucleotides: 5. Per germline, CDR1 MNHEY and CDR2 SVGAGI. The CDR3 bases are TGTGCCAGCAGCCCGGGACTAGCGGGCCACAATGAGCAGTTCTTC. This encodes CASSPGLAGHNEQFF.

To note about this clone: The sample carries other DNA sequences with the same CDR3. The gene calls are TRBV2 and TRBJ1-5; D is undetermined. CDR1 and CDR2 from the germline V gene are SNHLY and FYNNEI. The V gene lost 6 bases and the J gene lost 0 bases, with 6 bases spanning the gap. The CDR3 consists of 13 residues. CDR3 sequence (DNA): TGTGCCAGCAGCGTCTATAGCAATCAGCCCCAGCATTTT. It encodes CASSVYSNQPQHF.

The V and J genes are TRBV19 and TRBJ1-2; 10 bases align to TRBD1. CDR1 and CDR2 (germline): LNHDA, SQIVND (reference sequence). V was clipped by 3 bases and J by 8 bases; unmatched bases: 6. CDR3 length: 14 residues. The CDR3 region is CASSIGGDRGGYTF. In nucleotides, the CDR3 is TGTGCCAGTAGTATTGGCGGGGACAGGGGAGGCTACACCTTC. The variable domain in full, with the rest retrieved from reference TRBV19 and TRBJ1-2, is DGGITQSPKYLFRKEGQNVTLSCEQNLNHDAMYWYRQDPGQGLRLIYYSQIVNDFQKGDIAEGYSVSREKKESFPLTVTSAQKNPTAFYLCASSIGGDRGGYTFGSGTRLTVV.

This sequence joins TRBV11-3 and TRBJ2-7; D perhaps matches TRBD2 (6 bases). The germline V gene has CDR1 SGHNT and CDR2 YENEEA. This CDR3 is 15 amino acids long. V lost 6 bases and J 2 bases, leaving 17 bases between the germline ends. The CDR3 region is CASSPSGLAPYEQYF. CDR3 nucleotide sequence: TGTGCCAGCAGTCCATCGGGACTCGCTCCCTACGAGCAGTACTTC.

This rearrangement joins TRBV18 to TRBJ1-6; 10 nucleotides align to TRBD1. The ends lost 10 bases at V and 10 bases at J; junction bases unmatched: 7. Germline V gene data show CDR1 as KGHSH and CDR2 as LQKENI. The CDR3 is made up of 13 amino acids. The CDR3 bases are TGTGCCACCGCGGACAGGGGGAAATCACCCCTCCACTTT. Its translation: CATADRGKSPLHF. Drawing the rest from reference TRBV18 and TRBJ1-6, the complete variable domain is NAGVMQNPRHLVRRRGQEARLRCSPMKGHSHVYWYRQLPEEGLKFMVYLQKENIIDESGMPKERFSAEFPKEGPSILRIQQVVRGDSAAYFCATADRGKSPLHFGNGTRLTVT.

The chain carries TRBV9 and TRBJ2-5; possibly TRBD2 for D (5 bases). Germline-derived CDR1 and CDR2 are SGDLS and YYNGEE. V was pared by 3 bases and J by 2 bases, with 20 bases between. The CDR3 is 17 residues long. Written as DNA, the CDR3 is TGTGCCAGCAGCGAGGGAAGGAGGCAAGGCTTTCAAGAGACCCAGTACTTC. Its translation: CASSEGRRQGFQETQYF.

The CDR3 here is CASSLDAGTGENSPLHF. The CDR3 region has the DNA TGTGCCAGCAGCTTAGACGCCGGGACAGGGGAAAATTCACCCCTCCACTTT. This chain links TRBV13 with TRBJ1-6, with 10 bases lining up with TRBD1. The CDR3 runs 17 residues. J lost 7 bases, V lost 1 base, and 7 bases had no gene match. Germline CDR1 reads PRHDT; CDR2 reads FYEKMQ (reference sequence).

The chain carries TRBV28 and TRBJ2-3, with a possible D match to TRBD2 (7 bases). Trimming removed 8 bases from V and 1 base from J, with 16 bases in between. This CDR3 comprises 15 residues. Germline V lookup: CDR1 MDHEN, CDR2 SYDVKM. The CDR3 DNA is TGTGCCAGCCGCCCGAGGGGGGGCGGCACAGATACGCAGTATTTT. This translates into CASRPRGGGTDTQYF. Variable domain in full (rest from reference TRBV28 and TRBJ2-3): DVKVTQSSRYLVKRTGEKVFLECVQDMDHENMFWYRQDPGLGLRLIYFSYDVKMKEKGDIPEGYSVSREKKERFSLILESASTNQTSMYLCASRPRGGGTDTQYFGPGTRLTVL.

The chain employs TRBV7-9 and TRBJ2-5; TRBD1 is a possible D gene (6 bases). The CDR3 sequence is 15 residues long. The germline V and J ends were trimmed by 1 base and 5 bases, with 14 bases remaining between them. Germline V gene sequence: CDR1 SEHNR, CDR2 FQNEAQ (reference sequence). CDR3 residues: CASSLGDRMAETQYF. The CDR3 nucleotides read TGTGCCAGCAGCTTAGGCGACAGGATGGCGGAGACCCAGTACTTC.

Comments on this clone: This specimen includes other DNA sequences encoding the same CDR3. The chain links TRBV7-8 to TRBJ2-2; D is undetermined. Germline V gives CDR1 SGHVS, CDR2 FQNEAQ. The CDR3 spans 14 residues. Trimming removed 2 bases from V and 1 base from J, with 5 bases in between. In DNA form, the CDR3 reads TGTGCCAGCAGCTTATCCAGGAACACCGGGGAGCTGTTTTTT. Protein product: CASSLSRNTGELFF.

The V and J genes are TRBV19 and TRBJ1-2; D perhaps matches TRBD1 (5 bases). Germline CDR1 is LNHDA and CDR2 is SQIVND (reference sequence). Trimming removed 3 bases from V and 7 bases from J, with 15 bases in between. The CDR3 is 14 residues long. The chain's CDR3 is CASSITGVDFGYTF. CDR3 nucleotides: TGTGCCAGTAGTATCACGGGGGTTGACTTTGGCTACACCTTC.

The chain combines TRBV6-5 with TRBJ1-6; the match to TRBD1 covers 8 bases. CDR1 is MNHEY and CDR2 is SVGAGI in the germline V gene. Unmatched junction bases numbered 8, after V lost 6 bases and J lost 10 bases. CDR3 length: 14 residues. The CDR3 region is CASSPDRARSPLHF. The CDR3 nucleotides are TGTGCCAGCAGCCCGGACAGGGCACGATCACCCCTCCACTTT.